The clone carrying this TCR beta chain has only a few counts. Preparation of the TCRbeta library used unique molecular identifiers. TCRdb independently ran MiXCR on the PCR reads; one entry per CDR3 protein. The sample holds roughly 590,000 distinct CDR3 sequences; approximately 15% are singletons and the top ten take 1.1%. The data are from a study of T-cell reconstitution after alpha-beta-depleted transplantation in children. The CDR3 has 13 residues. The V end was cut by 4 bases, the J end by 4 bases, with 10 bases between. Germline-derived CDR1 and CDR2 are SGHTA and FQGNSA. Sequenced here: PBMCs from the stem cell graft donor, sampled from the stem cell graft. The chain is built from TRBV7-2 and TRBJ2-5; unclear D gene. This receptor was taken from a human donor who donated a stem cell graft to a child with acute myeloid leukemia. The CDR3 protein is CASSSPYRETQYF. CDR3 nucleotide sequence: TGTGCCAGCAGCTCCCCATACAGAGAGACCCAGTACTTC.